Sequencing of this T cell receptor (beta chain) was carried out in a study of T cells in Graves' hyperthyroidism and ophthalmopathy. This CDR3 contains 17 residues. The V end lost 1 base, the J end lost 9 bases, and 22 bases lay between the germline ends. CDR1 MGHRA and CDR2 YSYEKL come from the germline V gene. Regions amplified from RNA transcripts were the TCR beta CDR3 regions. TCR CDR3 underwent first-round RT-PCR with the HTBI primer set. TCRdb used MiXCR to reprocess the multiplex PCR reads, holding one entry per CDR3 protein. The sample has about half a million distinct CDR3 sequences, just under 20% seen once.

Sequencing was performed on blood. This clonotype was obtained from a man in his forties or fifties with Graves' ophthalmopathy. The chain uses TRBV4-1 and TRBJ2-1; D tentatively reads TRBD1 or TRBD2 (5 bases each). The CDR3 region has the DNA TGCGCCAGCAGCCAAGTCGCCCAGACGAGGGAAAGGGGTGAGCAGTTCTTC. Amino acid sequence: CASSQVAQTRERGEQFF.